Listed here are 21 T cell receptor beta chains from one sample, sequenced in a study of T cell responses to AZD1222 COVID-19 vaccine. Clones were read by immunoSEQ multiplex PCR, and TCRdb kept only the in-frame ones, dropping some. The data contain 75,000 to 90,000 clones, 90% to 95% of them singletons. The material sequenced was peripheral blood, taken on day 0 of AZD1222 vaccination. These receptors originate from an adult in good health.

In this sample, this clone turned up a few times. The V call is TRBV6-5, the J call TRBJ2-7; D is uncertain. CDR1 and CDR2 (germline): MNHEY, SVGAGI. This CDR3 region has 12 residues. The V gene lost 4 bases and the J gene lost 3 bases, with 7 bases spanning the gap. Here the CDR3 reads CASSSDIYEQYF. The CDR3 nucleotides are TGTGCCAGCAGTTCCGACATCTACGAGCAGTACTTC.

The CDR3 reads CASSLLGGPYNEQFF. The CDR3 region has the DNA TGTGCCAGCAGCTTATTGGGGGGCCCCTACAATGAGCAGTTCTTC. V is TRBV7-2 and J is TRBJ2-1; D may correspond to TRBD1 or TRBD2 (6 bases each). V was pared by 2 bases and J by 2 bases, with 10 bases between. The CDR3 consists of 15 residues. CDR1 and CDR2 from the germline V gene are SGHTA and FQGNSA.

The J gene is TRBJ2-7, the V gene TRBV2, with a weak D call TRBD2 (5 bases). V gave up 8 bases and J gave up 7 bases, with 18 bases separating them. In germline, CDR1 is SNHLY, CDR2 FYNNEI. CDR3 size: 13 residues. The CDR3, as DNA: TGTGCCAGCTCCCGGCAGTTAAGAGGGGAGCAGTACTTC. As protein: CASSRQLRGEQYF. The full variable domain, completed using reference TRBV2 and TRBJ2-7, is EPEVTQTPSHQVTQMGQEVILRCVPISNHLYFYWYRQILGQKVEFLVSFYNNEISEKSEIFDDQFSVERPDGSNFTLKIRSTKLEDSAMYFCASSRQLRGEQYFGPGTRLTVT.

This clone was observed a handful of times. V is TRBV6-6 and J is TRBJ1-2; D gene unclear. This CDR3 has 13 amino acids. CDR1 and CDR2 from the germline V gene are MNHNY and SVGAGI (reference sequence). Trimming took off 5 bases at V and 7 bases at J, with 14 bases between the two ends. Here the CDR3 reads CASSPREVFGYTF. DNA of the CDR3: TGTGCCAGCAGTCCCCGGGAGGTATTTGGCTACACCTTC.

This clone came up a few times. The same CDR3 also results from other DNA sequences found in this sample. V is TRBV24-1 and J is TRBJ1-2; tentative D call: TRBD1 (5 bases). Trimming pared 2 bases from V and 2 bases from J, leaving 8 bases between. The CDR3 covers 14 residues. In germline, CDR1 is KGHDR, CDR2 SFDVKD. The CDR3 DNA sequence: TGTGCCACCAGTGATTGGGGCTTAAACTATGGCTACACCTTC. Amino acids: CATSDWGLNYGYTF.

V and J are TRBV7-2 and TRBJ2-7; unclear D gene. The V gene lost 1 base and the J gene lost 4 bases, with 14 bases spanning the gap. The CDR3 spans 15 residues. CDR1 is SGHTA, CDR2 FQGNSA, per germline. In nucleotides, the CDR3 is TGTGCCAGCAGCTTAGACGGACGACCATATTACGAGCAGTACTTC. Translating gives CASSLDGRPYYEQYF.

With respect to this clone: One junction end does not reproduce the germline sequence, and a read error may be involved. The rearrangement links TRBV19 to TRBJ2-1; D might be TRBD2 (7 bases). Germline V gene lookup returns CDR1 LNHDA and CDR2 SQIVND (reference sequence). The CDR3 has 17 amino acids. CDR3 DNA: TGTGCCAGTAGAATAGATCTCTCGACAGGAGGGGGGGGTGAGCAGTTCTTC. Amino acids: CASRIDLSTGGGGEQFF. Using reference TRBV19 and TRBJ2-1 for the parts outside the CDR3, the full variable domain is DGGITQSPKYLFRKEGQNVTLSCEQNLNHDAMYWYRQDPGQGLRLIYYSQIVNDFQKGDIAEGYSVSREKKESFPLTVTSAQKNPTAFYLCASRIDLSTGGGGEQFFGPGTRLTVL.

The CDR3 DNA follows: TGTGCCATCAGTGAGTCGACCACTGCCTTCCAAGAGACCCAGTACTTC. Protein: CAISESTTAFQETQYF. The chain is built from TRBV10-3 and TRBJ2-5; D remains ambiguous. Germline CDR1 reads ENHRY; CDR2 reads SYGVKD. CDR3 length: 16 residues. V lost 0 bases and J lost 1, with 12 bases in between.

The chain joins TRBV2 to TRBJ1-5; no definite D call. Trimming left V 3 bases short and J 4 bases short, with 7 bases between. CDR3 length: 13 amino acids. Germline V CDR1 and CDR2: SNHLY, FYNNEI. Written as DNA, the CDR3 is TGTGCCAGCAGTGAGGAAGGGAATCAGCCCCAGCATTTT. Its translation is CASSEEGNQPQHF.

The chain couples TRBV9 to TRBJ2-7; D may be TRBD2 (6 bases). CDR3 length equals 15 residues. Germline CDR1 is SGDLS and CDR2 is YYNGEE. Trimming pared 0 bases from V and 0 bases from J, leaving 10 bases between. The CDR3 sequence is CASSVGGGDSYEQYF. CDR3 bases: TGTGCCAGCAGCGTAGGAGGCGGGGACTCCTACGAGCAGTACTTC.

The rearrangement uses TRBV6-5 and TRBJ2-5; D unresolved. With 5 bases removed from V and 5 bases from J, the gap between germline ends came to 15 bases. The CDR3 is 14 amino acids. Looked up from germline, CDR1 is MNHEY and CDR2 is SVGAGI. CDR3 in DNA: TGTGCCAGCAGTCCCCGGACCCCCTCCGAGACCCAGTACTTC. The encoded protein is CASSPRTPSETQYF.

The chain is built from TRBV12-5 and TRBJ2-7, with a possible D match to TRBD2 (5 bases). The CDR3 is 12 residues long. V lost 5 bases and J lost 8, with 13 bases in between. Germline V CDR1 and CDR2: LGHNT, FRNRAP. This CDR3 is CASGLEGEQQYF. CDR3 sequence (DNA): TGTGCTAGTGGTCTTGAGGGTGAGCAGCAGTACTTC.

V and J are TRBV7-2 and TRBJ2-2, with D maybe TRBD2 (7 bases). Germline assignment: CDR1 SGHTA and CDR2 FQGNSA. V was clipped by 4 bases and J by 4 bases, with 13 bases between them. The CDR3 runs 15 residues. In DNA, the CDR3 is TGTGCCAGCAGCTCCTTAGGGGGGGGCACCGGGGAGCTGTTTTTT. As protein: CASSSLGGGTGELFF.

This clone was detected a few times. The chain links TRBV20-1 to TRBJ1-5; D unresolved. The CDR3 spans 12 residues. V lost 3 bases and J lost 5, with 8 bases in between. The germline V gene encodes CDR1 DFQATT and CDR2 SNEGSKA (reference sequence). CDR3 loop: CSASPIDQPQHF. CDR3 bases: TGCAGTGCTAGTCCCATAGATCAGCCCCAGCATTTT.

This clone has only one observation. The rearrangement links TRBV3-1 (or the pseudogene TRBV3-2) to TRBJ1-5; TRBD1 might be the D (6 bases). The CDR3 contains 17 residues. V lost 3 bases and J 0 bases, leaving 15 bases between the germline ends. CDR1 and CDR2 (germline): LGHDT, YNNKEL (reference sequence). CDR3: CASSQTRGVFSNQPQHF. In DNA form, the CDR3 reads TGTGCCAGCAGCCAGACAAGGGGGGTCTTTAGCAATCAGCCCCAGCATTTT.

The CDR3 is CASSTGAYEAQYF. The DNA of the CDR3 is TGTGCCAGCAGTACCGGGGCATACGAGGCGCAGTATTTT. The V gene is TRBV28, the J gene TRBJ2-3, with D possibly being TRBD1 or TRBD2 (5 bases each). V was cut by 5 bases and J by 10 bases, with 16 bases left in between. The CDR3 sequence is 13 residues long. The germline gives CDR1 MDHEN, CDR2 SYDVKM.

The chain carries TRBV28 and TRBJ1-4; the D gene is possibly TRBD1 (5 bases). The CDR3 extends over 15 amino acids. Trimming took 5 bases from V and 9 from J, leaving 19 bases between them. Germline V gene sequence: CDR1 MDHEN, CDR2 SYDVKM. The CDR3 coding sequence is TGTGCCAGCAGTATCCCCCTTGCAGGGTATAAAAAACTGTTTTTT. It translates to CASSIPLAGYKKLFF.

V usage is TRBV2 and J usage is TRBJ2-5; TRBD2 agrees at 7 bases. In germline, CDR1 is SNHLY, CDR2 FYNNEI. V was clipped by 3 bases and J by 3 bases; unmatched bases: 4. This CDR3 region has 14 residues. The CDR3 sequence: CASSEWEGKETQYF. In nucleotides, the CDR3 is TGTGCCAGCAGTGAGTGGGAGGGGAAAGAGACCCAGTACTTC.

This clone showed up just once. The V call is TRBV10-2, the J call TRBJ2-2; 7 bases match TRBD2. In germline, CDR1 is WSHSY, CDR2 SAAADI. The CDR3 totals 15 residues. V was pared by 7 bases and J by 5 bases, with 10 bases of the junction left unmatched. The CDR3 DNA follows: TGCGCCAGCAAGGAGGCGGGAGACGAGACCGGGGAGCTGTTTTTT. Translation gives CASKEAGDETGELFF.

The chain couples TRBV19 to TRBJ2-3; TRBD1 matches at 7 bases. The V and J ends lost 5 bases and 2 bases, in that order; junction bases with no gene match: 4. This CDR3 has 14 residues. From germline, CDR1 is LNHDA and CDR2 SQIVND (reference sequence). As DNA, the CDR3 is TGTGCCAGTAGTCCCAGGGGGAACACAGATACGCAGTATTTT. Protein: CASSPRGNTDTQYF.

The V call is TRBV7-2, the J call TRBJ2-7, with a weak D call TRBD1 (6 bases). V was pared by 0 bases and J by 3 bases, with 12 bases between. This CDR3 has 15 residues. Germline V lookup: CDR1 SGHTA, CDR2 FQGNSA. CDR3 sequence reads: CASSLALGRGYEQYF. The CDR3 DNA follows: TGTGCCAGCAGCTTAGCGCTGGGCAGGGGCTACGAGCAGTACTTC. Using reference TRBV7-2 and TRBJ2-7 for the parts outside the CDR3, the full variable domain is GAGVSQSPSNKVTEKGKDVELRCDPISGHTALYWYRQSLGQGLEFLIYFQGNSAPDKSGLPSDRFSAERTGGSVSTLTIQRTQQEDSAVYLCASSLALGRGYEQYFGPGTRLTVT.